These 2 T cell receptor beta chains originate from one sample sequenced in a study of shared clonotypes between healthy human individuals. CD45RO negativity and positive selection for CCR7 defined naive CD8 cells, a population that excluded terminally differentiated effector memory CD45RA+ cells. Assay: immunoSEQ multiplex PCR; the TCRdb copy retains only in-frame clones and omits some. The sample shows roughly 550,000 clones, around 95% of them seen only once. Specimen: naive CD8+ T cells sorted from blood. These receptors were obtained from a woman aged 25 to 39 in good health.

In DNA form, the CDR3 reads TGTGCCAGCGAGGGATTTGACCCCACTTATGAAAAACTGTTTTTT. It translates to CASEGFDPTYEKLFF. The rearrangement links TRBV25-1 to TRBJ1-4; D gene unclear. Germline CDR1 MGHDK, CDR2 SYGVNS. Trimming stripped 8 bases from V and 6 bases from J, with 19 bases between. This CDR3 has 15 residues.

V is TRBV5-1 and J is TRBJ2-2, with D perhaps TRBD2 (6 bases). The length of the CDR3 is 17 residues. Trimming took 4 bases from V and 0 from J, leaving 16 bases between them. Germline V gene sequence: CDR1 SGHRS, CDR2 YFSETQ. The CDR3 reads CASSPNGGRPNTGELFF. For the CDR3, the DNA is TGCGCCAGCAGCCCTAACGGGGGACGGCCGAACACCGGGGAGCTGTTTTTT.